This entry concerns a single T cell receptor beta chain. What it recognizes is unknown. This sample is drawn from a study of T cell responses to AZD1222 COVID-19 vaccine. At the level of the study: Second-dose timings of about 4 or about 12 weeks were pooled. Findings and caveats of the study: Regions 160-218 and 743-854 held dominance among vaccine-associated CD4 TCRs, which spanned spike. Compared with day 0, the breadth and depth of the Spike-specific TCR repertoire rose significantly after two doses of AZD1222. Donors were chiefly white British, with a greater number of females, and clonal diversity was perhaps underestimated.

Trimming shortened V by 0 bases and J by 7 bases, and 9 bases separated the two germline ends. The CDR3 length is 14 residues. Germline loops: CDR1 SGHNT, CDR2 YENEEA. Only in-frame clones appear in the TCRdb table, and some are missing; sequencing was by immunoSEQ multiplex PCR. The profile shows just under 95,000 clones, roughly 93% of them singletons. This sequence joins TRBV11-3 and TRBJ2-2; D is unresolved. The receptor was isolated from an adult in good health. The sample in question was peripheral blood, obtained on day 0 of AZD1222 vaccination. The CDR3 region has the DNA TGTGCCAGCAGCTTAGATCGCGTCAGCGGGGAGCTGTTTTTT. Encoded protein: CASSLDRVSGELFF. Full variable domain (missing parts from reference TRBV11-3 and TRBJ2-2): EAGVVQSPRYKIIEKKQPVAFWCNPISGHNTLYWYLQNLGQGPELLIRYENEEAVDDSQLPKDRFSAERLKGVDSTLKIQPAELGDSAVYLCASSLDRVSGELFFGEGSRLTVL.